This TCR beta chain was captured by sequencing in a study of technical replicates of blood from a handful of donors. This CDR3 contains 15 residues. J lost 1 base, V lost 3 bases, and 4 bases had no gene match. Germline CDR1 is SGDLS and CDR2 is YYNGEE. The method was immunoSEQ multiplex PCR; TCRdb's version includes in-frame clones alone and lacks a portion of them. The table has 80,000 to 100,000 clones, around 96% seen once. The chain is built from TRBV9 and TRBJ2-3, with 8 bases that match TRBD1. The clonotype originates from a human donor in good health. The material sequenced was T cells isolated from PBMCs. CDR3 DNA: TGTGCCAGCAGCGCAACGGGACAGGGCACAGATACGCAGTATTTT. It specifies CASSATGQGTDTQYF. The variable domain in full, completed from reference TRBV9 and TRBJ2-3, reads DSGVTQTPKHLITATGQRVTLRCSPRSGDLSVYWYQQSLDQGLQFLIQYYNGEERAKGNILERFSAQQFPDLHSELNLSSLELGDSALYFCASSATGQGTDTQYFGPGTRLTVL.